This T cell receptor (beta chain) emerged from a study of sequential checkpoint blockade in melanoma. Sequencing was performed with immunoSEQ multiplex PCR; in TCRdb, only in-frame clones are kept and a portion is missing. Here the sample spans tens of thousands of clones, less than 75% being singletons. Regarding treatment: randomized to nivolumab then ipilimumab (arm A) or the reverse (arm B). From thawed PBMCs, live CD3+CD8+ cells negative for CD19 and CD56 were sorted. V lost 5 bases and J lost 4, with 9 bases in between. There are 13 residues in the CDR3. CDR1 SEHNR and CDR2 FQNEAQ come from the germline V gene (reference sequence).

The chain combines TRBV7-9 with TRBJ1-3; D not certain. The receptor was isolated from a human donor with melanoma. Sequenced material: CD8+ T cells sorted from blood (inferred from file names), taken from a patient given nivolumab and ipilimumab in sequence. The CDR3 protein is CASSAPGGNTIYF. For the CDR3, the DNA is TGTGCCAGCAGCGCCCCCGGGGGAAACACCATATATTTT.